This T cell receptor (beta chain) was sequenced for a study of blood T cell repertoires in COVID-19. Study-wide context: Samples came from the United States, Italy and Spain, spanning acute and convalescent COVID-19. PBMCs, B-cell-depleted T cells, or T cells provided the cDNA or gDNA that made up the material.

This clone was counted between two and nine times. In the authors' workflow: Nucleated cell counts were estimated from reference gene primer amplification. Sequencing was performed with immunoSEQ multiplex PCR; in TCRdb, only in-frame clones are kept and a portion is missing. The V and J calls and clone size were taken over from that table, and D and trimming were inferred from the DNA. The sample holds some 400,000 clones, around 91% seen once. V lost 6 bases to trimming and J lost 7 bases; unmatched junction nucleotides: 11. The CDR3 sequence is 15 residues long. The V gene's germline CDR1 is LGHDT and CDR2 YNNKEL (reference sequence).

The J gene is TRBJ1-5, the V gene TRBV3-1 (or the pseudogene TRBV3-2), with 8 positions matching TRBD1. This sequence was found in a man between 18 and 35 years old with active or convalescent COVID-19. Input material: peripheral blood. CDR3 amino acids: CASSPWDRYGQPQHF. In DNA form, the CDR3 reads TGTGCCAGCAGTCCTTGGGACAGGTACGGGCAGCCCCAGCATTTT.